Listed below are T cell receptor beta chains from one sample, sequenced in a study of blood T cell repertoires in COVID-19. Measured with immunoSEQ multiplex PCR; TCRdb has only the in-frame clones, and not every one. Of more than 200,000 clones in the sample, more than 80% were seen once. Input material: peripheral blood. The receptors here all came from a woman aged 80 or over with acute or convalescent COVID-19. The CDR3 runs from the conserved cysteine through the conserved F or W. The D gene is left open where the match is weak. Size tells how often a clone was seen (once, few, many) or the class of an expanded clone, and some rows leave it out.

NA	TRBJ2-2	TRBV6-6	NA	TGTGCCAGCAGTTTCTCCCCCGGGAACACCGGGGAGCTGTTTTTT	CASSFSPGNTGELFF
NA	TRBJ2-7	TRBV29-1	TRBD2	TGCAGCGTTGGAGACGGGAGGAACGAAGAGCAGTACTTC	CSVGDGRNEEQYF
NA	TRBJ1-2	TRBV4-3	TRBD1	TGCGCCAGCAGCCAAGTGACAGGGTCCTATGGCTACACCTTC	CASSQVTGSYGYTF
once	TRBJ1-1	TRBV6-5	NA	TGTGCCAGCAGTTACGGGGGGGACACTGAAGCTTTCTTT	CASSYGGDTEAFF
NA	TRBJ1-2	TRBV6-6	NA	TGTGCCAGCAAGAGAGTAGACTATGGCTACACCTTC	CASKRVDYGYTF
few	TRBJ1-1	TRBV28	TRBD1	TGTGCCGGGGGCCCCGTAGGACAGGGAAATGAGGGTGAAGCTTTCTTT	CAGGPVGQGNEGEAFF
NA	TRBJ2-4	TRBV10-3	NA	TGTGCCATCAGTGAGTCAGGGCCGAGGGAGATTCAGTACTTC	CAISESGPREIQYF
NA	TRBJ1-4	TRBV3-1/TRBV3-2	TRBD1	TGTGCCAGCAGCCTACAGGGGGCCGGCGAAAAACTGTTTTTT	CASSLQGAGEKLFF
NA	TRBJ2-7	TRBV2	NA	TGTGCCAGCAGTGCCCAGGACGAGCAGTACTTC	CASSAQDEQYF
NA	TRBJ2-7	TRBV6-5	TRBD2	TGTGCCAGCAGTATTAGCGGGATGAGCTCCTACGAGCAGTACTTC	CASSISGMSSYEQYF
NA	TRBJ2-3	TRBV28	NA	TGTGCCAGCAGTCCGACAGGTTCCACAGATACGCAGTATTTT	CASSPTGSTDTQYF
NA	TRBJ2-2	TRBV11-3	NA	TGTGCCAGCAGCTTAGATGGAGCTGGGGAGCTGTTTTTT	CASSLDGAGELFF
NA	TRBJ2-5	TRBV11-2	NA	TGTGCCAGCAGCTCGTTTGAGACCCAGTACTTC	CASSSFETQYF
NA	TRBJ2-6	TRBV5-1	TRBD2	TGCGCCAGCAGGGGGACCTTAGCCACTAGCGGGAGGATGTCTGGGGCCAACGTCCTGACTTTC	CASRGTLATSGRMSGANVLTF
NA	TRBJ1-1	TRBV29-1	TRBD1	TGCAGCGTGGACAGGGTGAACACTGAAGCTTTCTTT	CSVDRVNTEAFF
NA	TRBJ1-1	TRBV5-1	TRBD1	TGCGCCAGCAGCGGGACAGGGGTCACTGAAGCTTTCTTT	CASSGTGVTEAFF
NA	TRBJ1-2	TRBV30	NA	TGTGCCTGGAGTGTAGGAGGGGCCTATGGCTACACCTTC	CAWSVGGAYGYTF
NA	TRBJ1-3	TRBV3-1/TRBV3-2	NA	TGTGCCAGCAGCCAAACAGCCGCTGGAAACACCATATATTTT	CASSQTAAGNTIYF
NA	TRBJ2-7	TRBV30	NA	TGTGCCTGGAGGACCGGGACAGAGCAGTACTTC	CAWRTGTEQYF
NA	TRBJ2-5	TRBV7-9	TRBD2	TGTGCCAGCAGCTTTGGCGGGAGCGATGAGACCCAGTACTTC	CASSFGGSDETQYF
NA	TRBJ2-3	TRBV5-1	TRBD2	TGCGCCAGCAGCTTGGAAGGCGGGCTAGCGGCGCTGGGCACAGATACGCAGTATTTT	CASSLEGGLAALGTDTQYF
NA	TRBJ1-5	TRBV19	TRBD1	TGTGCCAGTAGCTCACAGGGGATCAATCAGCCCCAGCATTTT	CASSSQGINQPQHF
NA	TRBJ2-5	TRBV29-1	TRBD1	TGCAGCGTCCTCGGACAGGACCAAGAGACCCAGTACTTC	CSVLGQDQETQYF
NA	TRBJ2-1	TRBV14	TRBD1	TGTGCCAGCAGCCAGGACAGGGAGTCGCATGAGCAGTTCTTC	CASSQDRESHEQFF
few	TRBJ1-2	TRBV18	NA	TGTGCCAGCTCACCACCGAACAGGGTAGTGGGCTACACCTTC	CASSPPNRVVGYTF
NA	TRBJ2-1	TRBV11-2	TRBD2	TGTGCCAGCAGCTCACTACTAGCGGCGGACTACAATGAGCAGTTCTTC	CASSSLLAADYNEQFF
NA	TRBJ1-4	TRBV7-7	TRBD1	TGTGCTAGCAGCCCCGGACAGGGCGCAACTAATGAAAAACTGTTTTTT	CASSPGQGATNEKLFF
NA	TRBJ1-2	TRBV30	NA	TGTGCCTGGACCAGATCACCCGCCCTCTATGGCTACACCTTC	CAWTRSPALYGYTF
once	TRBJ1-5	TRBV6-4	TRBD1	TGTGCCAGCCCAGACAGGGGGAGCAATCAGCCCCAGCATTTT	CASPDRGSNQPQHF
once	TRBJ1-5	TRBV7-8	TRBD1	TGTGCCAGCAGCTCTCGACAGGGTTCAGGAGATCAGCCCCAGCATTTT	CASSSRQGSGDQPQHF
NA	TRBJ1-3	TRBV27	NA	TGTGCCAGCATGGGGGGAGGTGATACTGGAAACACCATATATTTT	CASMGGGDTGNTIYF
NA	TRBJ1-6	TRBV7-2	NA	TGTGCCAGCAGCTTAAGCCCGAATTCACCCCTCCACTTT	CASSLSPNSPLHF
NA	TRBJ2-3	TRBV9	TRBD2	TGTGCCAGCAGCGTAGGCGGTAGCGGGAGGGTATCAGATACGCAGTATTTT	CASSVGGSGRVSDTQYF
NA	TRBJ1-2	TRBV24-1	TRBD1	TGTGCCACCAGTGACCCGACAGGGGGCGACTATGGCTACACCTTC	CATSDPTGGDYGYTF
once	TRBJ2-3	TRBV9	TRBD2	TGTGCCAGCAGCGTAGCTCCTAGCGGGAGGGGGGGCACAGATACGCAGTATTTT	CASSVAPSGRGGTDTQYF
NA	TRBJ1-1	TRBV6-2/TRBV6-3	NA	TGTGCCAGCAGCCCACGGGGCAGGGAGGGAGAGACTGAAGCTTTCTTT	CASSPRGREGETEAFF
NA	TRBJ2-1	TRBV5-1	TRBD1	TGCGCCAGCAGCTCAGGGACAGCGCACAATGAGCAGTTCTTC	CASSSGTAHNEQFF
few	TRBJ2-2	TRBV10-3	NA	TGTGCCATCAGAGGGGGTTCCGGGGAGCTGTTTTTT	CAIRGGSGELFF
NA	TRBJ2-3	TRBV3-1/TRBV3-2	TRBD2	TGTGCCAGCAGCCAAGATATTAGCGGGAACTCGCAGTATTTT	CASSQDISGNSQYF
NA	TRBJ2-3	TRBV30	TRBD2	TGTGCCTGGAGTACTAGCGGGACAGATACGCAGTATTTT	CAWSTSGTDTQYF
NA	TRBJ1-6	TRBV11-2	TRBD1	TGTGCCAGCAGCTCCGGGACAGGTGGATCACCCCTCCACTTT	CASSSGTGGSPLHF